A selection of T cell receptor beta chains follows, all from one sample in a study of OX40 agonist ivuxolimab in advanced cancers. Assay: immunoSEQ multiplex PCR; the TCRdb copy retains only in-frame clones and omits some. The top ten clones hold just under 5% of a sample with tens of thousands of clones, roughly 80% of them seen once. The sequencing used CD4+ or CD8+ T cells sorted from blood, collected in a trial of the OX40 agonist ivuxolimab. All receptors come from an adult with an advanced solid tumor such as melanoma, head and neck, liver or kidney cancer. The CDR3 runs from the conserved cysteine through the conserved F or W. Fields, in order: V gene, CDR3 protein.

TRBV4-1,CASSRSGGSMNTEAFF
TRBV30,CAWTTEDGYEQYF
TRBV2,CASRITVEVGSPLHF
TRBV11-2,CASSLHASYEQYF
TRBV19,CASSGTPNTGELFF
TRBV5-1,CASSSGQGGETQYF
TRBV12-5,CASGSVTGELFF
TRBV10-3,CAISVNSVNNYGYTF
TRBV6-1,CASSDPPREQYF
TRBV7-2,CASSFSAGGFGAQYF
TRBV5-1,CASSSWEGQPQHF
TRBV19,CASSINREKLFF
TRBV27,CASSLRASGREETQYF
TRBV5-4,CASSLSGGNTIYF
TRBV10-3,CAIRTSGSGTDTQYF
TRBV11-3,CASSQTSGGFRDTQYF